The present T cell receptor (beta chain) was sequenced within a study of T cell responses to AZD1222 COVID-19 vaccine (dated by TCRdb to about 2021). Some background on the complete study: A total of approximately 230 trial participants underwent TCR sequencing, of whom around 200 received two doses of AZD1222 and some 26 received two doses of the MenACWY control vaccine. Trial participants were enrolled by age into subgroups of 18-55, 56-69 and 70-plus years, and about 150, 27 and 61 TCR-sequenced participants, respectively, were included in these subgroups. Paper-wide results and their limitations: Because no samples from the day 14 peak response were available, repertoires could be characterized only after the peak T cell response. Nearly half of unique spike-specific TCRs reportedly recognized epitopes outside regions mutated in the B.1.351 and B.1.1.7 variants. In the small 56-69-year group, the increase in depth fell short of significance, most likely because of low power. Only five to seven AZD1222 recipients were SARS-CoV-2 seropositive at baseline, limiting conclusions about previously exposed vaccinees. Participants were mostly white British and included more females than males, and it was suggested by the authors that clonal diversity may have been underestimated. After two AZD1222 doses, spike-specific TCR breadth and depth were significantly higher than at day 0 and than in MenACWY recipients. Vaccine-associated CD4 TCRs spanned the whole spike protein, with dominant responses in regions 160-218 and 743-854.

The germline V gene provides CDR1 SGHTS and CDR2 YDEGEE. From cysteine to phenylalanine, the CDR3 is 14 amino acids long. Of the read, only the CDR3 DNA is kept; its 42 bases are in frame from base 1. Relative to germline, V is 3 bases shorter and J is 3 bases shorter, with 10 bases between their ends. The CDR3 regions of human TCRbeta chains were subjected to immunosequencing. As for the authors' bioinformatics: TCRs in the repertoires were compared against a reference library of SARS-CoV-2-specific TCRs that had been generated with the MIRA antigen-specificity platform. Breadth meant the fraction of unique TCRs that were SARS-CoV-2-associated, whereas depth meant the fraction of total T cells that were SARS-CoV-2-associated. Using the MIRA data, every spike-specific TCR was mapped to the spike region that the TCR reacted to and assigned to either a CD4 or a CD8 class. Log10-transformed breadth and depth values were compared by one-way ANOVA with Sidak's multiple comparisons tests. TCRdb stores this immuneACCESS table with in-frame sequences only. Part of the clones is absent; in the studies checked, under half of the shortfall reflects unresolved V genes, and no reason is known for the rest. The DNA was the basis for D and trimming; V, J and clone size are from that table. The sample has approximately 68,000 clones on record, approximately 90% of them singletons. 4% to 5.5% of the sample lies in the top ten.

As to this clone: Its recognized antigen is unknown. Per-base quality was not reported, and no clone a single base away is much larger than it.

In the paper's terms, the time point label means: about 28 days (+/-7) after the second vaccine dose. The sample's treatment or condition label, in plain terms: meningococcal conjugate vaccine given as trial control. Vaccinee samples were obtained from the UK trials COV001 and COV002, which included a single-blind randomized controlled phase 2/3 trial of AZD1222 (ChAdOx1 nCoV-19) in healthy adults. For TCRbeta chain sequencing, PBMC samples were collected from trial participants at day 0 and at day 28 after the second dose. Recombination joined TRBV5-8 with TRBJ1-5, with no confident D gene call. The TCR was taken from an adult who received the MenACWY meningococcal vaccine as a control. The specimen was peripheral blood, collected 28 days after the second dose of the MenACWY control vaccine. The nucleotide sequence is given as TGTGCCAGCAGCTATTCTAAGAACAATCAGCCCCAGCATTTT. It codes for CASSYSKNNQPQHF.